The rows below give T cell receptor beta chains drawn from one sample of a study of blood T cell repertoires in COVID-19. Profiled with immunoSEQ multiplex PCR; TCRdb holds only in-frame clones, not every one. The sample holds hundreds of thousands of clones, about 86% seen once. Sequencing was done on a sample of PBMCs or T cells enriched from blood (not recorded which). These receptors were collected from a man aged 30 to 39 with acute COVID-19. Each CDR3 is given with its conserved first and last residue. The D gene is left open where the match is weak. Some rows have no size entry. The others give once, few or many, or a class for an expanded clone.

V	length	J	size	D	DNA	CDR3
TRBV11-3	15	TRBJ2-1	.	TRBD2	TGTGCCAGCATCACAAGGGCGGGGGATTACAATGAGCAGTTCTTC	CASITRAGDYNEQFF
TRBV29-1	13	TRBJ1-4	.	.	TGCAGCGTTGAAGATCCGGGATTCGGGAAACTGTTTTTT	CSVEDPGFGKLFF
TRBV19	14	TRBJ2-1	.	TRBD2	TGTGCCAGTAAGCGGAGGGAGGGTTCGGATGAGCAGTTCTTC	CASKRREGSDEQFF
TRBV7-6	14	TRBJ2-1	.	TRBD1	TGTGCCAGCAGCTTGGTCCCACAGGGGTATGAGCAGTTCTTC	CASSLVPQGYEQFF
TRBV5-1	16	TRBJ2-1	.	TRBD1	TGCGCCAGCACCTTGGGGCCGGGACAGGGGTTCGATGAGCAGTTCTTC	CASTLGPGQGFDEQFF
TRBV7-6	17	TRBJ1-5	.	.	TGTGCCAGCAGCTTAGTCACGGCGGCGGGGGCGGGTCAGCCCCAGCATTTT	CASSLVTAAGAGQPQHF
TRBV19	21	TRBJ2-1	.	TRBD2	TGTGCCAGTAGTATTGTCCCGGGACTAGCGGGGGTTCACAGCTCCTACAATGAGCAGTTCTTC	CASSIVPGLAGVHSSYNEQFF
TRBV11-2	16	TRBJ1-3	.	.	TGTGCCAGCAGCCCCGGAATCCGGAGCTCTGGAAACACCATATATTTT	CASSPGIRSSGNTIYF
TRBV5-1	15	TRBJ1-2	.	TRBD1	TGCGCCAGCAGCCCATCGACAGGGCAACCGCGCGGCTACACCTTC	CASSPSTGQPRGYTF
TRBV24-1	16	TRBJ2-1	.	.	TGTGCCACCAGTGATTTGCAGGAACCGAGCTACAATGAGCAGTTCTTC	CATSDLQEPSYNEQFF
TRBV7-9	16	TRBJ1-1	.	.	TGTGCCAGCAGCCGTCGACAGCCTCAAGGGTACACTGAAGCTTTCTTT	CASSRRQPQGYTEAFF
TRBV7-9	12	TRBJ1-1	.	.	TGTGCCAGCAGCTCCCGCGACACTGAAGCTTTCTTT	CASSSRDTEAFF
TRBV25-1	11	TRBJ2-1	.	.	TGTGCCAGCAGTGAATGGAGGGAGCAGTTCTTC	CASSEWREQFF
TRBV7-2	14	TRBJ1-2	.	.	TGTGCCAGCAGCTCACAGGAGGGTAACTATGGCTACACCTTC	CASSSQEGNYGYTF
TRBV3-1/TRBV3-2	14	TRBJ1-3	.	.	TGTGCCAGCAGCCAAGTTGACTTCGGAAACACCATATATTTT	CASSQVDFGNTIYF
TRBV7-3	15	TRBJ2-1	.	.	TGTGCCAGCAGCTTAGAAATCGGGGGGCGCCATGAGCAGTTCTTC	CASSLEIGGRHEQFF
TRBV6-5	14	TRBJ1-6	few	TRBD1	TGTGCCAGCAGTTACGGGACAGGGGTTTCACCCCTCCACTTT	CASSYGTGVSPLHF
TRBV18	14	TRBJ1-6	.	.	TGTGCCAGCTCCCGGGGAGGTGAGAATTCACCCCTCCACTTT	CASSRGGENSPLHF
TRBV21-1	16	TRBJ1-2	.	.	TGTGCCAGCAGATCCCTCCCAGGGGGCGCCGGAGGAGGCTACACCTTC	CASRSLPGGAGGGYTF
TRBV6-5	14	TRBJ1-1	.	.	TGTGCCAGCAGTACGCAGGGAGGGAGGACTGAAGCTTTCTTT	CASSTQGGRTEAFF
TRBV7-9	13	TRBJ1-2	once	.	TGTGCCAGCAGCCCCGACAGGCCTTATGGCTACACCTTC	CASSPDRPYGYTF
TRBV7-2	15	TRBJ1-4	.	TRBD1	TGTGCCAGCAGCTGGGTACAGGGGGGGAATGAAAAACTGTTTTTT	CASSWVQGGNEKLFF
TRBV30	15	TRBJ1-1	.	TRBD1	TGTGCCTGGAGAGCCACGGACAGGGGCGCCGCTGAAGCTTTCTTT	CAWRATDRGAAEAFF
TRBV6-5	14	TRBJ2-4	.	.	TGTGCCAGCAGCCCCGGCAGGCCCAAAAACATTCAGTACTTC	CASSPGRPKNIQYF
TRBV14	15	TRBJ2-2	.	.	TGTGCCAGCAGCCAAGTTGGTGGAGCTACCGGGGAGCTGTTTTTT	CASSQVGGATGELFF
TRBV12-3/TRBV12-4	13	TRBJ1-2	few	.	TGTGCCAGCACCCCCAGGGTGACGGATGGCTACACCTTC	CASTPRVTDGYTF
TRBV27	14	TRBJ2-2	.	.	TGTGCCAGCAGTAACCGGGTGGGCACCGGGGAGCTGTTTTTT	CASSNRVGTGELFF
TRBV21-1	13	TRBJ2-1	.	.	TGTGCCAGCAGCAGTCTACAGGGCCGAGAGCAGTTCTTC	CASSSLQGREQFF
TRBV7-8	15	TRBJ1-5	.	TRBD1	TGTGCCAGCAGCTTCCCGGGACAGGGGAGCCAGCCCCAGCATTTT	CASSFPGQGSQPQHF
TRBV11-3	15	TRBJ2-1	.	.	TGTGCCAGCAGCAAAATCGGGGGTGCGAATGGTGAGCAGTTCTTC	CASSKIGGANGEQFF
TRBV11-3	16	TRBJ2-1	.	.	TGTGCCAGCAGCCGCTTGGGGCTAACTTCCTACAATGAGCAGTTCTTC	CASSRLGLTSYNEQFF
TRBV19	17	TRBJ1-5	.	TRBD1	TGTGCCAGTAGTCCTAAGGACAGGGGGCTTAGGAATCAGCCCCAGCATTTT	CASSPKDRGLRNQPQHF
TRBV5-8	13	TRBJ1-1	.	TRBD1	TGTGCCAGCAGGGCGGGACAGCGAGACGAAGCTTTCTTT	CASRAGQRDEAFF
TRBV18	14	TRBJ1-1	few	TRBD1	TGTGCCAGCTCCGGGACAGGGACAAACACTGAAGCTTTCTTT	CASSGTGTNTEAFF
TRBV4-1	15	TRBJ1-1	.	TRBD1	TGCGCCAGCAGCCTTAGGACAGGGGGGAACACTGAAGCTTTCTTT	CASSLRTGGNTEAFF
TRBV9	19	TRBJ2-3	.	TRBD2	TGTGCCAGCAGCCTCGGAGGGGGGCTGACTAGCGGGAACGCAGATACGCAGTATTTT	CASSLGGGLTSGNADTQYF
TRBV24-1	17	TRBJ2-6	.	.	TGTGCCACCAGTGATTTGGACCGGAGCTCTGGGGCCAACGTCCTGACTTTC	CATSDLDRSSGANVLTF
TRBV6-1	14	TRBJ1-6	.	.	TGTGCCAGCAGATCCCAGGGATTTAATTCACCCCTCCACTTT	CASRSQGFNSPLHF
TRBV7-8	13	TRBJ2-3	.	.	TGTGCCAGCAGCTTACTTTACAGAGATACGCAGTATTTT	CASSLLYRDTQYF
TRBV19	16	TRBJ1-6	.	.	TGTGCCAGTACCCAATCGGCGCAGGGCTATAATTCACCCCTCCACTTT	CASTQSAQGYNSPLHF
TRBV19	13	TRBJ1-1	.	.	TGTGCCAGTAGTCCGAGGTCCACTGATGTAGCTTTCTTT	CASSPRSTDVAFF
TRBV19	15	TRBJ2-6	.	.	TGTGCCAGTAAAGGAGAAACCTCTGGGGCCAACGTCCTGACTTTC	CASKGETSGANVLTF
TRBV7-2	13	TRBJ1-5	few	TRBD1	TGTGCCAGCAGGACAGGGAGCAATCAGCCCCAGCATTTT	CASRTGSNQPQHF
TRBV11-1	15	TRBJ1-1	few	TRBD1	TGTGCCAGCAGCTCCCGACAGGGCACCAAAGGTGAAGCTTTCTTT	CASSSRQGTKGEAFF
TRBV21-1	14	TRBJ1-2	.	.	TGTGCCAGCAGAGCAAGGGGTCCCGTATGGAGCTACACCTTC	CASRARGPVWSYTF
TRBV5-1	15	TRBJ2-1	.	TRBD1	TGCGCCAGCAGCTTGGTAGGGGGCGATTACAATGAGCAGTTCTTC	CASSLVGGDYNEQFF
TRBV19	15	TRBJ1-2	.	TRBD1	TGTGCCAGTAGTATTATGAGGACAGGGAGTTCTGGCTACACCTTC	CASSIMRTGSSGYTF
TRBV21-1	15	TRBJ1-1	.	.	TGTGCCAGCAGCAAAGAAGCAGGTTTGAACACTGAAGCTTTCTTT	CASSKEAGLNTEAFF
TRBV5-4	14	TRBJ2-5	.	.	TGTGCCAGCAGCTTGGGAAACAGCCAAGAGACCCAGTACTTC	CASSLGNSQETQYF
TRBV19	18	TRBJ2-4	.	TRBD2	TGTGCCATTCAAAGCATGGCTAGCGGGGTCCTAGCCAAAAACATTCAGTACTTC	CAIQSMASGVLAKNIQYF
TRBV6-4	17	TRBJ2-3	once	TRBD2	TGTGCCAGCAGTGACTCGATAGCTAGCGGGGGCACAGATACGCAGTATTTT	CASSDSIASGGTDTQYF
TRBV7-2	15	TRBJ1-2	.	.	TGTGCCAGCAGCCCCCAGGCGGGAGTACGGCATGGCTACACCTTC	CASSPQAGVRHGYTF
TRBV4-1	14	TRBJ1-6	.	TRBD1	TGCGCCAGCAGCCTCGACAGGGAGGATTCACCCCTCCACTTT	CASSLDREDSPLHF
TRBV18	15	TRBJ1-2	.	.	TGTGCCAGCTCACCACGGACAGATCGAACGGATGGCTACACCTTC	CASSPRTDRTDGYTF
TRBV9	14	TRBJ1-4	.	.	TGTGCCAGCAGCCCCGGACAGCGGATGGAAAAACTGTTTTTT	CASSPGQRMEKLFF
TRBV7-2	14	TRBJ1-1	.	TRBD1	TGTGCCAGCAGCGAAGACAGGGTTCGGACTGAAGCTTTCTTT	CASSEDRVRTEAFF
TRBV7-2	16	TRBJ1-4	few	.	TGTGCCACCAGTAGGGGGTTCCTTGCAACTAATGAAAAACTGTTTTTT	CATSRGFLATNEKLFF
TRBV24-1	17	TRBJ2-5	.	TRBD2	TGTGCCACCAGTGACCCAGCATTGGGCGGGGGCCAAGAGACCCAGTACTTC	CATSDPALGGGQETQYF
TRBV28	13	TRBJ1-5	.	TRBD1	TGTGCCAGCATCAGACAGGGGAATCAGCCCCAGCATTTT	CASIRQGNQPQHF
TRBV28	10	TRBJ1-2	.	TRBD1	TGTGCCAGCGCAGGGGGAGGCTACACCTTC	CASAGGGYTF